This T cell receptor (beta chain) was recorded in a study of beta chain features in type 1 diabetes. In the study overall: There was similarity between patients and healthy donors in age, gender and cell yields. Findings and limits, study-wide: Naive, central memory and Treg TCRB repertoires seemed to resemble each other more closely in patients than they did in healthy donors.

Sequencing targeted expressed TCRB transcripts, as all isolated RNA had been reverse transcribed. Profiling relied on immunoSEQ multiplex PCR, and the TCRdb table lists in-frame clones only, not all of them. The sample contains 810,000 or so clones, 15% to 20% of which appear only once. This clone has only a few counts. Its target is unknown. Each population that was sorted was more than 98% pure. Specimen: naive CD4+ T cells from blood. This clonotype was obtained from a woman aged 18-29 years in good health.

In nucleotides, the CDR3 is TGTGCCAGCAGCGAAGGGGAGGCGCAGTATTTT. This encodes CASSEGEAQYF. This chain joins TRBV5-4 and TRBJ2-3, with D tentatively TRBD2 (6 bases). This CDR3 has 11 amino acids. V lost 4 bases to trimming and J lost 10 bases, with 10 bases between them. The V gene's germline CDR1 is SGHNT and CDR2 YYREEE (reference sequence).